What follows are 31 T cell receptor beta chains derived from one specimen sequenced in a study of T-cell memory formation after mild COVID-19. TCRdb re-called the 5' RACE reads with MiXCR, one entry per CDR3 protein. This table has 350,000 to 500,000 distinct CDR3 sequences, more than 15% appearing once. Sequencing was done on a sample of PBMCs or a T cell subset sorted from them (not recorded which). These TCRs come from a man between 18 and 29 years old who had mild COVID-19 (a few samples of this study predate the infection). Cell type and time point are not known.

The genes are TRBV5-6 and TRBJ2-5, with unresolved D. The germline V gene encodes CDR1 SGHDT and CDR2 YYEEEE. The length of the CDR3 is 13 residues. V shed 0 bases and J shed 5 bases, with 8 bases lying between them. Written as DNA, the CDR3 is TGTGCCAGCAGCTTGGCGCGATTGGAGACCCAGTACTTC. It yields the protein CASSLARLETQYF.

The V call is TRBV20-1, the J call TRBJ1-2; D unresolved. The CDR3 consists of 12 residues. Trimming left V 6 bases short and J 4 bases short, with 12 bases between. The V gene's germline CDR1 is DFQATT and CDR2 SNEGSKA (reference sequence). The CDR3 spells CSAAGFPYGYTF. CDR3 coding DNA: TGCAGTGCCGCCGGGTTCCCCTATGGCTACACCTTC.

The chain couples TRBV14 to TRBJ2-1; maybe TRBD1 (5 bases). Germline V lookup: CDR1 SGHDN, CDR2 FVKESK. Trimming took off 1 base at V and 4 bases at J, with 17 bases between the two ends. The CDR3 has 17 residues. Here the CDR3 reads CASSQANSTVPYNEQFF. DNA for the CDR3: TGTGCCAGCAGCCAAGCTAATTCGACAGTTCCTTACAATGAGCAGTTCTTC.

This clonotype has just a few counts. V is TRBV12-3 or TRBV12-4 and J is TRBJ1-5, with D possibly TRBD1 on 6 matching bases. CDR3 length: 15 residues. The germline V and J ends were trimmed by 6 bases and 2 bases, with 14 bases remaining between them. Here the CDR3 DNA reads TGTGCCAGCAGACTAACAGGGTCAGGCAATCAGCCCCAGCATTTT. This translates into CASRLTGSGNQPQHF.

In its sample, this clonotype was seen a few times. The chain links TRBV20-1 to TRBJ1-1; 8 bases are a match to TRBD1. CDR3 length: 15 residues. Germline lookup yields CDR1 DFQATT and CDR2 SNEGSKA (reference sequence). Unmatched junction bases numbered 9, after V lost 3 bases and J lost 3 bases. The CDR3 region is CSASDPQGADTEAFF. DNA of the CDR3: TGCAGTGCTAGCGACCCCCAGGGGGCCGACACTGAAGCTTTCTTT.

The chain carries TRBV4-1 and TRBJ2-2; 7 positions match TRBD1. The CDR3 consists of 17 residues. Trimming took 1 base from V and 1 from J; bases not matched to a gene: 6. Germline V gene lookup returns CDR1 MGHRA and CDR2 YSYEKL. This CDR3 is CASSQGRTGVNTGELFF. The CDR3 nucleotides are TGCGCCAGCAGCCAAGGCCGGACAGGAGTGAACACCGGGGAGCTGTTTTTT.

This chain joins TRBV27 and TRBJ2-7; TRBD2 agrees at 10 bases. Per the germline V gene, CDR1 is MNHEY and CDR2 is SMNVEV (reference sequence). This CDR3 is 14 amino acids long. V lost 5 bases, J lost 4 bases, and 5 bases stayed unmatched. CDR3 DNA sequence: TGTGCCAGCAGTGGGGTAGCGGGGGGTTACGAGCAGTACTTC. Translation: CASSGVAGGYEQYF.

This clonotype came up many times. This chain connects TRBV5-1 to TRBJ2-7; either TRBD1 or TRBD2 may supply D (5 bases each). The CDR3 covers 15 residues. Trimming stripped 4 bases from V and 0 bases from J, with 14 bases between. The germline CDR1 and CDR2 sequences are SGHRS and YFSETQ. CDR3 in amino acids: CASSQAGGFSYEQYF. In DNA, the CDR3 is TGCGCCAGCAGCCAGGCTGGGGGTTTCTCCTACGAGCAGTACTTC.

This sequence joins TRBV5-1 and TRBJ2-7; 7 bases match TRBD2. Germline V CDR1 and CDR2: SGHRS, YFSETQ. The V and J ends lost 0 bases and 4 bases, in that order; junction bases with no gene match: 4. This CDR3 is 14 amino acids long. CDR3 sequence reads: CASSLVQGLYEQYF. The DNA of the CDR3 is TGCGCCAGCAGCTTGGTCCAGGGACTATACGAGCAGTACTTC. Supplemented by reference TRBV5-1 and TRBJ2-7, the full variable domain reads KAGVTQTPRYLIKTRGQQVTLSCSPISGHRSVSWYQQTPGQGLQFLFEYFSETQRNKGNFPGRFSGRQFSNSRSEMNVSTLELGDSALYLCASSLVQGLYEQYFGPGTRLTVT.

This clonotype was detected a few times. This chain uses TRBV29-1 with TRBJ2-1, with D possibly TRBD1 on 5 matching bases. V was cut by 6 bases and J by 0 bases, with 12 bases left in between. CDR1 is SQVTM, CDR2 ANQGSEA, per germline. The CDR3 runs 14 residues. The CDR3 nucleotides are TGCAGCGTACTGACAGCCAGCTCCTACAATGAGCAGTTCTTC. Its translation is CSVLTASSYNEQFF.

This chain uses TRBV11-2 with TRBJ2-3, with TRBD2 identical over 8 bases. CDR1 is SGHAT and CDR2 is FQNNGV in the germline V gene. The CDR3 spans 15 residues. The ends lost 5 bases at V and 1 base at J; junction bases unmatched: 5. The CDR3 region has the DNA TGTGCCAGCAGCGCCGGCGGGGGGCGCACAGATACGCAGTATTTT. It specifies CASSAGGGRTDTQYF.

This clonotype was seen a few times. The rearrangement links TRBV28 to TRBJ2-2; D tentatively fits TRBD1 or TRBD2 (5 bases each). The CDR3 runs to 16 residues. The germline V gene has CDR1 MDHEN and CDR2 SYDVKM. Deletions cut 3 bases from V and 4 bases from J, with 15 bases between. CDR3 DNA sequence: TGTGCCAGCAGTTTCCCCGGGGCGCCTGGCACCGGGGAGCTGTTTTTT. Translated, it gives CASSFPGAPGTGELFF.

This clonotype turned up a few times. The chain has TRBV10-3 and TRBJ2-3; 7 nucleotides line up with TRBD1. This CDR3 is 14 amino acids long. Trimming took 5 bases from V and 4 from J; bases not matched to a gene: 6. Germline loops: CDR1 ENHRY, CDR2 SYGVKD. CDR3 in DNA: TGTGCCATCAGTTTCGACAGGGAACCAGATACGCAGTATTTT. It is translated as CAISFDREPDTQYF.

The V gene is TRBV7-2, the J gene TRBJ2-7; the D gene could be TRBD1 or TRBD2 (5 bases each). Trimming took off 4 bases at V and 2 bases at J, with 18 bases between the two ends. The CDR3 totals 16 residues. Germline V CDR1 and CDR2: SGHTA, FQGNSA. This CDR3 is CASSSYIRDGAYEQYF. CDR3 coding DNA: TGTGCCAGCAGCTCTTATATCCGGGACGGGGCCTACGAGCAGTACTTC.

The chain is built from TRBV4-1 and TRBJ2-7; 8 positions match TRBD2. This CDR3 comprises 15 residues. Germline V gene lookup returns CDR1 MGHRA and CDR2 YSYEKL. V shed 5 bases, J shed 4 bases, and the junction held 10 bases outside the gene matches. CDR3 residues: CASSYNRLAQYEQYF. The DNA for the CDR3 is TGCGCCAGCAGCTACAACAGACTAGCGCAGTACGAGCAGTACTTC.

The chain carries TRBV12-3 or TRBV12-4 and TRBJ2-5; TRBD1 is a possible D gene (6 bases). The CDR3 loop spans 13 amino acids. V was cut by 6 bases and J by 4 bases, with 12 bases left in between. This chain's CDR3 is CASRPGEGETQYF. DNA for the CDR3: TGTGCCAGCAGACCAGGGGAAGGAGAGACCCAGTACTTC.

This clonotype was recorded at least ten times. The chain is built from TRBV6-1 and TRBJ2-7, with D perhaps TRBD1 or TRBD2 (5 bases each). Germline lookup yields CDR1 MNHNS and CDR2 SASEGT. The CDR3 length is 14 residues. The V and J ends lost 0 bases and 5 bases respectively, with 11 bases between them. This CDR3 reads CASSEAHGDHEQYF. In nucleotides, the CDR3 is TGTGCCAGCAGTGAAGCGCACGGGGACCACGAGCAGTACTTC.

This clonotype was detected only a few times. The chain recombines TRBV30 with TRBJ2-5, with 9 bases lining up with TRBD2. The V gene's germline CDR1 is GTSNPN and CDR2 SVGIG (reference sequence). CDR3 size: 14 residues. With 5 bases clipped from V and 4 bases from J, the junction kept 8 bases outside the gene matches. The CDR3 DNA sequence: TGTGCCTGGGGCAGCGGGGGGCCTGGAGAGACCCAGTACTTC. It codes for CAWGSGGPGETQYF. Together with reference TRBV30 and TRBJ2-5, the CDR3 gives the full variable domain: SQTIHQWPATLVQPVGSPLSLECTVEGTSNPNLYWYRQAAGRGLQLLFYSVGIGQISSEVPQNLSASRPQDRQFILSSKKLLLSDSGFYLCAWGSGGPGETQYFGPGTRLLVL.

This clonotype was counted many times. V usage is TRBV5-4 and J usage is TRBJ2-1; 8 bases match TRBD2. CDR3 length equals 16 residues. V shed 2 bases and J 3 bases; nucleotides not matched to a gene: 7. The germline V gene encodes CDR1 SGHNT and CDR2 YYREEE (reference sequence). The CDR3 spells CASSFGRGAGYNEQFF. In DNA form, the CDR3 reads TGTGCCAGCAGCTTTGGGCGGGGGGCCGGCTACAATGAGCAGTTCTTC. The full variable domain, in which reference TRBV5-4 and TRBJ2-1 provide the parts outside the CDR3, is ETGVTQSPTHLIKTRGQQVTLRCSSQSGHNTVSWYQQALGQGPQFIFQYYREEENGRGNFPPRFSGLQFPNYSSELNVNALELDDSALYLCASSFGRGAGYNEQFFGPGTRLTVL.

This clonotype showed up just a few times. The rearrangement links TRBV4-3 to TRBJ2-7; 7 bases agree with TRBD2. J gave up 4 bases and V 1 base, and 4 bases lay outside the gene matches. The CDR3 consists of 14 residues. The germline CDR1 and CDR2 sequences are LGHNA and YSLEER. The CDR3 spells CASSQGQRGYEQYF. As DNA, the CDR3 is TGCGCCAGCAGCCAAGGCCAGCGGGGTTACGAGCAGTACTTC.

This chain joins TRBV5-1 and TRBJ2-6; 7 bases are a match to TRBD1. CDR3 size: 18 residues. The V and J ends lost 0 bases and 0 bases, in that order; junction bases with no gene match: 6. In germline, CDR1 is SGHRS, CDR2 YFSETQ. The DNA of the CDR3 is TGCGCCAGCAGCTTGGGCTGGACAGGTCGCTCTGGGGCCAACGTCCTGACTTTC. Its protein product is CASSLGWTGRSGANVLTF.

This clonotype appeared a few times. Written as DNA, the CDR3 is TGTGCCAGCGCGGGGGGGTACGAGCAGTACGTC. This gives the protein CASAGGYEQYV. The chain links TRBV28 to TRBJ2-7; 9 nucleotides match TRBD2. The trim removed 8 bases at V and 4 bases at J, leaving 0 bases unmatched. Looked up from germline, CDR1 is MDHEN and CDR2 is SYDVKM. The CDR3 totals 11 residues.

This clonotype was observed a few times. The chain is built from TRBV5-1 and TRBJ2-2, with D possibly matching TRBD1 (5 bases). V dropped 4 bases and J dropped 3 bases, with 7 bases sitting between them. The CDR3 consists of 13 residues. Germline CDR1 reads SGHRS; CDR2 reads YFSETQ. Here the CDR3 DNA reads TGCGCCAGCAGCGCACAGGACACCGGGGAGCTGTTTTTT. Its protein is CASSAQDTGELFF.

This chain uses TRBV6-1 with TRBJ2-5; D possibly matches TRBD1 or TRBD2 (5 bases each). Germline CDR1 is MNHNS and CDR2 is SASEGT. This CDR3 has 15 residues. Trimming left V 1 base short and J 4 bases short, with 13 bases between. The DNA of the CDR3 is TGTGCCAGCAGTGAAGTTCGGGGCAGGGTAGAGACCCAGTACTTC. Translation gives CASSEVRGRVETQYF.

This clonotype has just a few counts. The rearrangement joins TRBV7-9 to TRBJ1-2, with TRBD1 as a possible D gene (5 bases). The CDR3 is 14 residues long. V was shortened by 5 bases and J by 7 bases, with 17 bases between the two germline ends. Germline V gene lookup returns CDR1 SEHNR and CDR2 FQNEAQ (reference sequence). The CDR3 DNA is TGTGCCAGCAGCCCCCCTCGGGACCCCCTTGGCTACACCTTC. Translated, it gives CASSPPRDPLGYTF. The full variable domain, with the rest looked up from reference TRBV7-9 and TRBJ1-2, is DTGVSQNPRHKITKRGQNVTFRCDPISEHNRLYWYRQTLGQGPEFLTYFQNEAQLEKSRLLSDRFSAERPKGSFSTLEIQRTEQGDSAMYLCASSPPRDPLGYTFGSGTRLTVV.

The CDR3 loop is CSAGTGKGSYNEQFF. The CDR3 nucleotides read TGCAGTGCTGGGACAGGGAAGGGGTCCTACAATGAGCAGTTCTTC. This chain uses TRBV20-1 with TRBJ2-1, with 9 bases matching TRBD1. The germline V gene has CDR1 DFQATT and CDR2 SNEGSKA (reference sequence). V lost 5 bases and J lost 1; bases outside the gene matches: 6. The CDR3 spans 15 residues.

A few counts support this clonotype. The chain uses TRBV3-1 and TRBJ2-7; D is unresolved. This CDR3 has 14 amino acids. Germline V gene lookup returns CDR1 LGHDT and CDR2 YNNKEL (reference sequence). Trimming left V 0 bases short and J 2 bases short, with 8 bases between. Here the CDR3 DNA reads TGTGCCAGCAGCCAAGACGTCACAGCCTACGAGCAGTACTTC. Its protein is CASSQDVTAYEQYF.

V gene TRBV7-9 combines with J gene TRBJ2-2, with D perhaps TRBD1 or TRBD2 (5 bases each). There are 14 residues in the CDR3. Trimming took 5 bases from V and 6 from J, leaving 13 bases between them. Germline V CDR1 and CDR2: SEHNR, FQNEAQ (reference sequence). CDR3 region: CASSLEGPAGELFF. The CDR3 DNA follows: TGTGCCAGCAGCCTCGAGGGGCCTGCCGGGGAGCTGTTTTTT.

This clonotype was seen only a few times. The chain links TRBV7-3 to TRBJ2-2, with 7 bases lining up with TRBD2. Germline loops: CDR1 SGHTA, CDR2 FQGTGA. Unmatched junction bases numbered 7, after V lost 5 bases and J lost 4 bases. This CDR3 region has 15 residues. The CDR3 protein is CASSPTRGITGELFF. The CDR3 bases are TGTGCCAGCAGCCCCACGCGGGGGATCACCGGGGAGCTGTTTTTT.

This clonotype was seen at least ten times. V usage is TRBV10-3 and J usage is TRBJ2-3, with 12 bases identical to TRBD2. CDR1 and CDR2 (germline): ENHRY, SYGVKD. V trimming: 9 bases; J trimming: 5 bases; junction bases outside the gene matches: 6. The CDR3 spans 14 residues. The CDR3: CAIASGGAKDTQYF. CDR3 DNA sequence: TGTGCCATAGCTAGCGGGGGGGCCAAAGATACGCAGTATTTT.

A few counts support this clonotype. This chain connects TRBV9 to TRBJ2-3; TRBD2 is a possible D gene (6 bases). Germline CDR1 and CDR2: SGDLS and YYNGEE. The V and J ends lost 6 bases and 3 bases respectively, with 11 bases between them. CDR3 length equals 13 residues. The CDR3 spells CASNGGQTDTQYF. CDR3 coding DNA: TGTGCCAGCAATGGAGGGCAGACAGATACGCAGTATTTT.